One sample yielded the 10 T cell receptor beta chains listed below, sequenced in a study of CD4+ T cells in melanoma. Libraries were prepared by immunoSEQ multiplex PCR; TCRdb keeps only in-frame clonotypes and omits some of them. Here the sample spans tens of thousands of clones, roughly three quarters being singletons. Material for sequencing was tumor tissue. Receptors were obtained from a human donor with melanoma.

This chain uses TRBV7-9 with TRBJ2-7; 7 nucleotides agree with TRBD2. CDR3 length equals 13 residues. V trimming: 9 bases; J trimming: 0 bases; junction bases outside the gene matches: 5. Germline values: CDR1 SEHNR, CDR2 FQNEAQ (reference sequence). CDR3 loop: CASGGGSSYEQYF. DNA of the CDR3: TGTGCCAGTGGGGGGGGGAGCTCCTACGAGCAGTACTTC.

The rearrangement joins TRBV7-3 to TRBJ2-2; 9 bases match TRBD1. Germline CDR1 and CDR2: SGHTA and FQGTGA. CDR3 size: 16 residues. With 3 bases clipped from V and 4 bases from J, the junction kept 6 bases outside the gene matches. CDR3 DNA sequence: TGTGCCAGCAGCTTTACAGGGGGCCGGAGCACCGGGGAGCTGTTTTTT. It encodes CASSFTGGRSTGELFF.

There are a few counts of this clone. V usage is TRBV4-1 and J usage is TRBJ2-1; TRBD2 matches at 8 bases. Trimming cost V 5 bases and J 2 bases; bases outside gene matches: 5. The length of the CDR3 is 15 residues. In germline, CDR1 is MGHRA, CDR2 YSYEKL. In DNA, the CDR3 is TGCGCCAGCAGCAGCCGGGGGGGCGCCTACAATGAGCAGTTCTTC. It yields the protein CASSSRGGAYNEQFF.

This chain links TRBV4-3 with TRBJ1-1; D gene ambiguous. CDR3 length: 14 residues. V was cut by 2 bases and J by 3 bases, with 10 bases left in between. In germline, CDR1 is LGHNA, CDR2 YSLEER. The CDR3: CASSQTIGDTEAFF. The CDR3 region has the DNA TGCGCCAGCAGCCAAACCATTGGGGACACTGAAGCTTTCTTT.

This chain connects TRBV5-1 to TRBJ1-1; D is undetermined. CDR1 SGHRS and CDR2 YFSETQ come from the germline V gene. V shed 0 bases and J shed 0 bases, with 12 bases lying between them. This CDR3 region has 16 residues. CDR3 sequence: CASSLVGARMNTEAFF. In nucleotides, the CDR3 is TGCGCCAGCAGCTTGGTTGGAGCACGCATGAACACTGAAGCTTTCTTT.

CDR3 sequence (DNA): TGTGCCAGCGTAGGACAGGGGACGAACACTGAAGCTTTCTTT. Translation: CASVGQGTNTEAFF. The chain is built from TRBV2 and TRBJ1-1; 9 bases map to TRBD1. The CDR3 is made up of 14 amino acids. Germline CDR1 and CDR2: SNHLY and FYNNEI. Trimming at V came to 8 bases and at J to 1 base, leaving 5 bases not matched to a gene. Supplemented by reference TRBV2 and TRBJ1-1, the full variable domain reads EPEVTQTPSHQVTQMGQEVILRCVPISNHLYFYWYRQILGQKVEFLVSFYNNEISEKSEIFDDQFSVERPDGSNFTLKIRSTKLEDSAMYFCASVGQGTNTEAFFGQGTRLTVV.

The J gene is TRBJ1-2, the V gene TRBV18; D is possibly TRBD1 (5 bases). Trimming pared 3 bases from V and 8 bases from J, leaving 19 bases between. Germline loops: CDR1 KGHSH, CDR2 LQKENI. The CDR3 loop spans 15 amino acids. CDR3 amino acids: CASSPTYVGDQGYTF. The CDR3 DNA reads as TGTGCCAGCTCACCCACATACGTTGGGGACCAGGGCTACACCTTC. Filled out from reference TRBV18 and TRBJ1-2, the complete variable domain reads NAGVMQNPRHLVRRRGQEARLRCSPMKGHSHVYWYRQLPEEGLKFMVYLQKENIIDESGMPKERFSAEFPKEGPSILRIQQVVRGDSAAYFCASSPTYVGDQGYTFGSGTRLTVV.

This chain connects TRBV10-1 to TRBJ1-2; TRBD1 might be the D (6 bases). The V end lost 3 bases, the J end lost 2 bases, and 19 bases lay between the germline ends. This CDR3 region has 17 residues. CDR1 WNHNN and CDR2 SYGVQD come from the germline V gene (reference sequence). CDR3 in amino acids: CASSDTAWGAPNYGYTF. The CDR3 coding sequence is TGCGCCAGCAGTGATACCGCCTGGGGGGCGCCGAACTATGGCTACACCTTC.

The chain links TRBV2 to TRBJ2-1, with D hard to call. Trimming removed 5 bases at V and 5 bases at J, with 4 bases between. The germline gives CDR1 SNHLY, CDR2 FYNNEI. The CDR3 loop spans 11 amino acids. Here the CDR3 reads CASSFHNEQFF. CDR3 DNA sequence: TGTGCCAGCAGTTTCCACAATGAGCAGTTCTTC.

CDR3 sequence: CAISEPNEPEQYF. The CDR3 nucleotides read TGTGCCATCAGTGAGCCTAATGAGCCCGAGCAGTACTTC. V is TRBV10-3 and J is TRBJ2-7; no clear D. The germline CDR1 and CDR2 sequences are ENHRY and SYGVKD. The CDR3 sequence is 13 residues long. V was pared by 2 bases and J by 6 bases, with 11 bases between.